The source of this TCR beta chain is a study of T cells in Graves' hyperthyroidism and ophthalmopathy. The source material, RNA transcripts, was used to amplify TCR beta CDR3 regions. First-round RT-PCR of the TCR CDR3 relied on the HTBI primer set. MiXCR was run by TCRdb on the multiplex PCR reads, yielding one entry per CDR3 protein. The sample consists of 200,000 to 250,000 distinct CDR3 sequences, over 15% of them appearing once. The CDR3 has 14 amino acids. Trimming stripped 3 bases from V and 5 bases from J, with 14 bases between. Germline CDR1 KGHSH, CDR2 LQKENI. This clonotype has ten or more counts.

The chain is built from TRBV18 and TRBJ2-7, with D hard to call. The TCR sequence derives from a man aged 50 to 59 with Graves' hyperthyroidism. Sequencing was carried out using blood. The CDR3 DNA is TGTGCCAGCTCACCGTGGACCTCGTTCCACGAGCAGTACTTC. This encodes CASSPWTSFHEQYF.